The T cell receptor beta chain described here comes from a study of blood T cell repertoires in COVID-19. Study overall: The study drew acute and convalescent COVID-19 samples from the United States, Italy and Spain. T cells, B-cell-depleted T cells, or PBMCs supplied cDNA or gDNA.

In the source study's methods: Amplification of reference gene primers was used by the study to estimate nucleated cell counts. Using immunoSEQ multiplex PCR, the repertoire was profiled, and TCRdb retains in-frame clones only, with some absent. The DNA was the basis for D and trimming; V, J and clone size are from that table. The table records some 460,000 clones, roughly 87% of them present only once. The age range of participants was 18 to 89 years, with residence in about 25 US areas. With V trimmed by 4 bases and J by 9 bases, 13 bases remained unmatched. Germline CDR1 and CDR2: LNHDA and SQIVND (reference sequence). CDR3 size: 15 residues.

The chain joins TRBV19 to TRBJ2-7, with 9 nucleotides matching TRBD1. Sequencing was performed on PBMCs or T cells enriched from blood (not recorded which). The TCR comes from a woman under 30 with acute COVID-19. The CDR3 loop reads CASSTDPGTGIPQYF. The CDR3 region has the DNA TGTGCCAGTAGTACCGACCCGGGGACAGGGATTCCGCAGTACTTC.